The rows below give T cell receptor beta chains drawn from one sample of a study of regulatory T cells in long-lasting Graves disease. TCRdb redid the calling of the multiplex PCR reads with MiXCR, one entry per CDR3 protein. The profile covers hundreds of thousands of distinct CDR3 sequences, with 16% appearing a single time and about 18% taken by the ten largest. These data were likewise used in another study, on T cells in Graves' hyperthyroidism and ophthalmopathy.

Here the sequenced sample was peripheral blood mononuclear cells (PBMCs), taken at new diagnosis, from a patient treated with antithyroid drugs. The receptors were gathered from a woman between 25 and 40 years old with Graves disease. Both conserved end residues are part of each CDR3. D genes are given only for firm matches. Expanded clones get a size class; other rows say once, few or many, or leave the size out.

d_call	v_call	clone_size	j_call	cdr3_nt	cdr3_aa
.	TRBV12-3/TRBV12-4	many	TRBJ1-1	TGTGCCAGCAGCCCAGGGATTCCCCGTACTGAAGCTTTCTTT	CASSPGIPRTEAFF
TRBD1	TRBV24-1	many	TRBJ1-1	TGTGCCACCAGATCGACAGGGACCCCTGAAGCTTTCTTT	CATRSTGTPEAFF
TRBD2	TRBV28	many	TRBJ2-1	TGTGCCAGCAGTTTCCCGGGACTAGAGCATGAGCAGTTCTTC	CASSFPGLEHEQFF
.	TRBV11-2	many	TRBJ2-7	TGTGCCAGCTGTTGGGGTGGGTCCTACGAGCAGTACTTC	CASCWGGSYEQYF
.	TRBV18	.	TRBJ2-2	TGTGCCAGCACGCCTTTGGGGACCGGGGAGCTGTTTTTT	CASTPLGTGELFF
TRBD1	TRBV30	many	TRBJ2-1	TGTGCCTGTTCTGGGGATGGGACAGGCTACAATGAGCAGTTCTTC	CACSGDGTGYNEQFF
.	TRBV15	.	TRBJ2-7	TGTGCCACCAGCAGAGAGCCCGACAGTGAGCAGTACTTC	CATSREPDSEQYF
.	TRBV12-3/TRBV12-4	.	TRBJ1-5	TGTGCCAGCAGTTCATCGGCCCCCGTGGTGCATTTT	CASSSSAPVVHF
.	TRBV5-1	many	TRBJ1-1	TGCGCCAGCCCTATGATTGGGGCCACCAAAGGTTTCTTT	CASPMIGATKGFF
TRBD1	TRBV7-7	many	TRBJ2-5	TGTGCTAGCAGTCAAACGGGACAGCCACAAGAGACCCAGTACTTC	CASSQTGQPQETQYF
.	TRBV6-5	many	TRBJ1-1	TGTGCCAGCAGTTACGGGGTCCTTATGAACACTGAAGCTTTCTTT	CASSYGVLMNTEAFF
.	TRBV7-9	few	TRBJ1-1	TGTGCCAGCAGCTACCAGGGTTGGATCGCTGAAGCTTTCTTT	CASSYQGWIAEAFF
.	TRBV6-1	once	TRBJ2-5	TGTGCCACCAAGACCCTAGGAGAGACCCAGTACTTC	CATKTLGETQYF
TRBD1	TRBV7-2	many	TRBJ2-3	TGTGCCAGCAGCTTAGCGCTAGGGGGCCACTTTACAGATACGCAGTATTTT	CASSLALGGHFTDTQYF
.	TRBV19	many	TRBJ1-5	TGTGCCAGTAGTATGCAGATACATCAGCCCCAGCATTTT	CASSMQIHQPQHF
.	TRBV2	many	TRBJ1-3	TGTGCCAGCAGTCAGGTGGCCTCGGGAGGAAACACCATATATTTT	CASSQVASGGNTIYF
.	TRBV5-1	.	TRBJ1-1	TGCGCCAGCAGCTCTGTAGGGGGACGGAAGAACACTGAAGCTTTCTTT	CASSSVGGRKNTEAFF
.	TRBV28	.	TRBJ1-5	TGTGCCAGCAGTCGGGCTCTCCATCAGCCCCAGCATTTT	CASSRALHQPQHF
TRBD2	TRBV3-1	.	TRBJ2-1	TGTGCCAGCAGCCAAGTCAGGGCTAGCGGGAGAGTTCCGTTCTTC	CASSQVRASGRVPFF
.	TRBV19	few	TRBJ2-1	TGTGCCAGTAGGGCGTTCTCGGGGTACAGTGAGCAGTTCTTC	CASRAFSGYSEQFF
.	TRBV19	.	TRBJ2-7	TGTGCCAGTAGGGAACAGAATTTACTTGCCTACGAGCAGTACTTC	CASREQNLLAYEQYF
.	TRBV28	many	TRBJ1-5	TGTGCCAGCAGTTTTCGCTCGGGATTTCAGCCCCAGCATTTT	CASSFRSGFQPQHF
TRBD1	TRBV19	few	TRBJ2-1	TGTGCCAGTAGTTCGACAGGGGGACGGAATGAGCAGTTCTTC	CASSSTGGRNEQFF
TRBD2	TRBV6-4	many	TRBJ2-2	TGTGCCAGCAGTGGAGTGGCGGGAGGAGACACCGGGGAGCTGTTTTTT	CASSGVAGGDTGELFF
.	TRBV6-6	few	TRBJ2-7	TGTGCCAGCAGTTACTCGATCTCCGGGACTGGATCCTACGAGCAGTACTTC	CASSYSISGTGSYEQYF
.	TRBV12-3/TRBV12-4	many	TRBJ1-1	TGTGCCAGCAGCCTGGACAGCGGAGCTTTGACTGAAGCTTTCTTT	CASSLDSGALTEAFF
TRBD1	TRBV3-1	many	TRBJ1-2	TGTGCCAGCAGCCAACGGGACAGGAGGGGTGGCTACACCTTC	CASSQRDRRGGYTF
TRBD1	TRBV5-1	.	TRBJ2-7	TGCGCCAGCAGCTCCTCCGCGACAGGGGCCTTCGAGCAGTACTTC	CASSSSATGAFEQYF
.	TRBV30	few	TRBJ2-3	TGTGCCTGGAGTGCCGAGTTGCAAGATACGCAGTATTTT	CAWSAELQDTQYF
TRBD1	TRBV10-3	many	TRBJ1-1	TGTGCCATCAGTCTCACGCCCGGACAGGCCGGATTGAACACTGAAGCTTTCTTT	CAISLTPGQAGLNTEAFF
.	TRBV7-7	few	TRBJ2-3	TGTGCCAGCGCCAGGGGAGGGGGAGTCACAGATACGCAGTATTTT	CASARGGGVTDTQYF
.	TRBV27	few	TRBJ2-6	TGTGCCAGCAACCCTGAGGGGCGGGGGGCCAACGTCCTGACTTTC	CASNPEGRGANVLTF
.	TRBV18	.	TRBJ2-2	TGTGCCAGCTCACCACAGGGCGTCACCGGGGAGCTGTTTTTT	CASSPQGVTGELFF
.	TRBV3-1	many	TRBJ2-2	TGTGCCAGCAGCCGATACGGGTCATACGACACCGGGGAGCTGTTTTTT	CASSRYGSYDTGELFF
.	TRBV6-1	few	TRBJ2-5	TGTGCCAGCAGTGAAGATGGGGGGACCCAGTACTTC	CASSEDGGTQYF
TRBD1	TRBV28	many	TRBJ2-7	TGTGCCAGCAGTTCCACCGGGACAGGGAGCTTCGAGCAGTACTTC	CASSSTGTGSFEQYF
.	TRBV2	many	TRBJ1-5	TGTGCCAGCACACAGGGCACATATCAGCCCCAGCATTTT	CASTQGTYQPQHF
TRBD2	TRBV24-1	many	TRBJ2-1	TGTGCCACCGGGGGGGAAGGGTACAATGAGCAGTTCTTC	CATGGEGYNEQFF
.	TRBV16	.	TRBJ1-5	TGTGCCAGCAGCCAGAGTAGCAATCAGTCCCAGCATTTT	CASSQSSNQSQHF
.	TRBV28	many	TRBJ1-4	TGTGCCAGCACCCAGAGTCGAGAGGGGCTAGGGGAAAAACTGTTTTTT	CASTQSREGLGEKLFF
TRBD1	TRBV2	.	TRBJ1-2	TGTGCCAGCAGTGAGGTGGACAGGGACTATGGCTACACCTTC	CASSEVDRDYGYTF
TRBD2	TRBV20-1	few	TRBJ2-1	TGCAGTGCTAGAGATCCGGCGGGAGGGGTCGGCTATGAGCAGTTCTTC	CSARDPAGGVGYEQFF
.	TRBV19	.	TRBJ1-2	TGTGCCAGTAGAACACAGGGTAACTATGGCTACACCTTC	CASRTQGNYGYTF
.	TRBV7-9	.	TRBJ2-2	TGTGCCAGCAGCTTTCTCGGGCGAGGGAAGACCGGGGAGCTGTTTTTT	CASSFLGRGKTGELFF
.	TRBV12-3/TRBV12-4	many	TRBJ1-6	TGTGCCAGCAGTTTACCCCCCCAGTATAATTCACCCCTCCACTTT	CASSLPPQYNSPLHF